This TCR beta chain was captured by sequencing in a study of blood T cell repertoires in COVID-19. Across the study: Samples taken during acute and convalescent COVID-19 were collected in the United States, Italy and Spain. PBMCs, B-cell-depleted T cells, or T cells were the source of the cDNA or gDNA that made up the material.

The CDR3 is 14 amino acids. The ends were cut back, 0 bases at V and 2 bases at J, with 9 bases in the middle. CDR1 is SGDLS and CDR2 is YYNGEE in the germline V gene. Clones were read by immunoSEQ multiplex PCR, and TCRdb kept only the in-frame ones, dropping some. The sample has 160,000 or so clones, more than 70% seen once. A remark on this clone: Other DNA sequences within the sample encode an identical CDR3.

This sequence originates from a man aged 55 to 70 with acute or convalescent COVID-19. The sample consisted of peripheral blood. The chain combines TRBV9 with TRBJ2-7; D is ambiguous. CDR3 DNA sequence: TGTGCCAGCAGCGTAGGAGGCGGAACCTACGAGCAGTACTTC. Its translation is CASSVGGGTYEQYF.